One and the same sample provided the 27 T cell receptor beta chains below, sequenced in a study of tissue T cells after allogeneic stem cell transplantation. Only in-frame clones appear in the TCRdb table, and some are missing; sequencing was by immunoSEQ multiplex PCR. The data hold over 40,000 clones, with 73% observed a single time. What was sequenced was sorted cells pooled from one or two spleens. These receptors originate from a pool of C57BL/6 mice in good health.

With regard to this clone: Gene names and germline match the mouse. The read finishes 1 residue shy of the CDR3 end, and the germline J gene is used to complete it. The chain has TRBV26 and TRBJ2-4; D is uncertain. There are 14 residues in the CDR3. Trimming left V 5 bases short and J 0 bases short, with 9 bases between. Germline assignment: CDR1 KGHPV and CDR2 FQNQEV (reference sequence). CDR3 DNA (partial): TGTGCCAGCAGTAACAGTATTAGTCAAAACACCTTGTAC. Encoded protein: CASSNSISQNTLY. The full CDR3 is CASSNSISQNTLYF.

A remark on this clone: The gene symbols are mouse symbols. The read is 1 residue too short to cover the CDR3 end, so that end is filled in from the germline J gene. The chain couples TRBV13-1 to TRBJ2-5; 12 bases align to TRBD2. The germline gives CDR1 NSHNY, CDR2 SYGAGN. J lost 0 bases, V lost 2 bases, and 7 bases had no gene match. This CDR3 is built from 18 residues. The part of the CDR3 DNA that was read is TGTGCCAGCAGTGAGGGGGGACTGGGGGGAATTAACCAAGACACCCAGTAC. It codes for CASSEGGLGGINQDTQY. Given in full, the CDR3 is CASSEGGLGGINQDTQYF.

In regard to this clone: Gene names refer to mouse genes. The read terminates 1 residue before the CDR3 end, so the remaining end is supplied by the germline J gene. The chain combines TRBV3 with TRBJ2-2; D call uncertain. The V gene's germline CDR1 is SNHLY and CDR2 FYNGKV (reference sequence). CDR3 length equals 14 residues. Trimming took 3 bases from V and 4 from J, leaving 9 bases between them. CDR3: CASSFSRTTGQLYF. The DNA read from the CDR3 is TGTGCCAGCAGCTTTAGCAGGACCACCGGGCAGCTCTAC.

Turning to this clone: The listed genes are named as in mouse. Read coverage stops 1 residue before the CDR3 terminus; the germline J gene supplies the remainder. The J gene is TRBJ2-3, the V gene TRBV2, with 8 bases that match TRBD2. The V gene's germline CDR1 is LGHNA and CDR2 YSYQKL. The CDR3 has 15 amino acids. V gave up 4 bases and J gave up 0 bases; unmatched junction bases: 3. The covered CDR3 bases are TGTGCCAGCAGCCGGACTGGGTCTAGTGCAGAAACGCTGTAT. This translates into CASSRTGSSAETLY. The complete CDR3 protein is CASSRTGSSAETLYF.

Points on this clone: Gene names denote mouse genes. The CDR3 end lies 1 residue beyond the end of the read and is filled in from the germline J gene. The V and J genes are TRBV15 and TRBJ2-7; D is unresolved. There are 12 residues in the CDR3. CDR1 is SGHND, CDR2 FRSKSL, per germline. The germline V and J ends were trimmed by 4 bases and 1 base, with 5 bases remaining between them. The CDR3 sequence: CASSSFSYEQYF. The CDR3 bases that were read are TGTGCCAGCAGTTCTTTTTCCTATGAACAGTAC.

Comments on this clone: Gene names denote mouse genes. The CDR3 spells CASSPGPSYNSPLYF. The part of the CDR3 DNA that was read is TGTGCCAGCTCTCCGGGACCTTCCTATAATTCGCCCCTCTAC. The rearrangement joins TRBV12-1 to TRBJ1-6; possibly TRBD1 for D (5 bases). The observed sequence ends 1 residue before the CDR3 terminus, with the missing tail filled in from the germline J gene. TRBJ1-6 falls under the ORF class, with uncertain function. The ends were cut back, 2 bases at V and 0 bases at J, with 7 bases in the middle. The CDR3 contains 15 residues. Germline CDR1 and CDR2: SGHSN and HYEKVE.

To note about this clone: Gene names follow the mouse nomenclature. The DNA ends 1 residue before the CDR3 does, and the rest of the CDR3 is filled in from the germline J gene. The chain uses TRBV13-2 and TRBJ1-3; D is unclear. The CDR3 consists of 15 residues. V was cut by 0 bases and J by 1 base, with 8 bases left in between. Germline lookup yields CDR1 NNHNN and CDR2 SYGAGS (reference sequence). The DNA read from the CDR3 is TGTGCCAGCGGTGATGCGCAGTGGTCTGGAAATACGCTCTAT. Translation: CASGDAQWSGNTLY. The full CDR3 is CASGDAQWSGNTLYF.

Worth noting for this clone: Gene names are the mouse ones. The read finishes 1 residue shy of the CDR3 end, and the germline J gene is used to complete it. The rearrangement joins TRBV3 to TRBJ2-3; D perhaps matches TRBD1 (6 bases). Germline lookup yields CDR1 SNHLY and CDR2 FYNGKV (reference sequence). Trimming shortened V by 6 bases and J by 2 bases, and 12 bases separated the two germline ends. This CDR3 comprises 14 residues. The sequenced CDR3 bases are TGTGCCAGCAGATTGGGGACAACTGCAGAAACGCTGTAT. Translation: CASRLGTTAETLY. The complete CDR3 reads CASRLGTTAETLYF.

Comments on this clone: Gene names are the mouse ones. The sequence runs out 1 residue before the end of the CDR3; the remainder is reconstructed from the germline J gene. Other DNA sequences from this sample encode an identical CDR3 as well. The J gene is TRBJ2-7, the V gene TRBV1; TRBD2 aligns across 9 bases. The CDR3 loop spans 13 amino acids. The V and J ends lost 3 bases and 7 bases, in that order; junction bases with no gene match: 4. The germline CDR1 and CDR2 sequences are NSQYPW and LRSPGD (reference sequence). CDR3 DNA (partial): TGCACCTGCAGTGCTGGGGGGGCTGGAGAACAGTAC. Protein sequence: CTCSAGGAGEQY. The entire CDR3 is CTCSAGGAGEQYF. The full variable domain, with the rest looked up from reference TRBV1 and TRBJ2-7, is VTLLEQNPRWRLVPRGQAVNLRCILKNSQYPWMSWYQQDLQKQLQWLFTLRSPGDKEVKSLPGADYLATRVTDTELRLQVANMSQGRTLYCTCSAGGAGEQYFGPGTRLTVL.

As regards this clone: The germline and genes are mouse ones. The read stops 1 residue short of the end of the CDR3; the missing end is completed from the germline J gene. V gene TRBV13-1 combines with J gene TRBJ2-3; D remains unclear. Germline CDR1 is NSHNY and CDR2 is SYGAGN. V was pared by 1 base and J by 2 bases, with 2 bases between. There are 12 residues in the CDR3. Here the CDR3 reads CASSDFAETLYF. The sequenced part of the CDR3 DNA is TGTGCCAGCAGTGATTTTGCAGAAACGCTGTAT.

Concerning this clone itself: Gene names and germline match the mouse. Coverage ceases 1 residue before the CDR3 finishes, and the germline J gene fills in the end. The chain joins TRBV13-3 to TRBJ2-4; 11 positions agree with TRBD1. Trimming at V came to 0 bases and at J to 8 bases, leaving 2 bases not matched to a gene. The CDR3 has 14 residues. Germline V CDR1 and CDR2: NNHDY, SYVADS. CDR3 residues: CASSDGGTGGTLYF. The DNA read from the CDR3 is TGTGCCAGCAGTGATGGCGGGACAGGGGGCACCTTGTAC.

On this clone itself: These gene names are mouse names. Sequencing ends 1 residue short of the CDR3 end; the germline J gene provides the rest. In the same sample, other DNA sequences code for this CDR3. J is TRBJ2-7 and V is TRBV2; TRBD2 is a possible D gene (7 bases). Germline assignment: CDR1 LGHNA and CDR2 YSYQKL. The CDR3 sequence is 15 residues long. The germline V and J ends were trimmed by 0 bases and 1 base, with 10 bases remaining between them. The CDR3 spells CASSQDRGGSYEQYF. The sequenced part of the CDR3 DNA is TGTGCCAGCAGCCAAGATAGGGGGGGTTCCTATGAACAGTAC.

Remarks on this clone: The gene names given are mouse names. Sequencing ends 1 residue short of the CDR3 end; the germline J gene provides the rest. The chain links TRBV12-2 to TRBJ2-3; 14 bases agree with TRBD2. The junction had 4 bases not matched to a gene; V was cut back by 3 bases and J by 6 bases. The CDR3 sequence is 15 residues long. Germline V lookup: CDR1 SGHLS, CDR2 HYDKME. Partial CDR3 DNA: TGTGCCAGCTCTTGGGGACTGGGGGGGCAGGAAACGCTGTAT. This encodes CASSWGLGGQETLY. The whole CDR3 sequence is CASSWGLGGQETLYF.

Worth noting for this clone: Any gene name here is a mouse gene name. The CDR3 end is not reached by the read, which stops 1 residue before it; the germline J gene fills it in. This chain connects TRBV20 to TRBJ2-2; maybe TRBD1 (6 bases). Trimming took 4 bases from V and 6 from J, leaving 6 bases between them. Germline CDR1 and CDR2: GFQATS and STVNSAI. This CDR3 is built from 11 residues. The CDR3 protein is CGANRAGQLYF. CDR3 DNA (partial): TGTGGTGCTAACAGGGCCGGGCAGCTCTAC.

About this clone itself: Gene names follow the mouse nomenclature. The read halts 1 residue ahead of the CDR3 end, with the missing end drawn from the germline J gene. This chain joins TRBV12-1 and TRBJ1-1; D is undetermined. CDR3 size: 11 residues. In germline, CDR1 is SGHSN, CDR2 HYEKVE. Trimming shortened V by 2 bases and J by 8 bases, and 8 bases separated the two germline ends. CDR3 amino acids: CASSRVREVFF. The sequenced part of the CDR3 DNA is TGTGCCAGCTCTCGGGTGAGGGAAGTCTTC.

This clone showed up just once. These gene names are mouse names. The read terminates 1 residue before the CDR3 end, so the remaining end is supplied by the germline J gene. The same CDR3 also results from other DNA sequences found in this sample. This sequence joins TRBV20 and TRBJ2-3; 7 positions match TRBD1. After removal of 3 bases from V and 0 bases from J, the junction contained 0 bases not matched to a gene. The CDR3 is 13 amino acids. Per the germline V gene, CDR1 is GFQATS and CDR2 is STVNSAI. The CDR3 here is CGARQGSAETLYF. CDR3 DNA, as far as it was read: TGTGGTGCTAGACAGGGGAGTGCAGAAACGCTGTAT.

In this sample, this clone turned up a few times. These gene names are mouse names. The missing CDR3 end, 1 residue past where the read stops, is filled in from the germline J gene. The chain is built from TRBV3 and TRBJ2-7, with TRBD2 identical over 11 bases. The CDR3 is made up of 16 amino acids. The ends lost 5 bases at V and 0 bases at J; junction bases unmatched: 6. Germline values: CDR1 SNHLY, CDR2 FYNGKV (reference sequence). CDR3 protein: CASSPWTGGSSYEQYF. The CDR3 bases that were read are TGTGCCAGCAGCCCCTGGACTGGGGGGAGCTCCTATGAACAGTAC.

For this clone: Genes and germline come from the mouse. The read is 1 residue too short to cover the CDR3 end, so that end is filled in from the germline J gene. This chain connects TRBV19 to TRBJ1-1, with 10 bases aligning to TRBD1. This CDR3 comprises 14 residues. V was clipped by 4 bases and J by 5 bases; unmatched bases: 5. Germline assignment: CDR1 FNHDT and CDR2 SITEND (reference sequence). CDR3 bases read: TGTGCCAGCAGTTGGGACAGGGGAAGGACAGAAGTCTTC. Its protein is CASSWDRGRTEVF. The whole CDR3 sequence is CASSWDRGRTEVFF.

A note on this clone: Gene names refer to mouse genes. Coverage ceases 1 residue before the CDR3 finishes, and the germline J gene fills in the end. The chain recombines TRBV19 with TRBJ2-4; possibly TRBD1 or TRBD2 for D (5 bases each). The CDR3 extends over 13 amino acids. The germline V gene encodes CDR1 FNHDT and CDR2 SITEND (reference sequence). V was cut by 4 bases and J by 0 bases, with 6 bases left in between. CDR3 in amino acids: CASSRDSQNTLYF. The part of the CDR3 DNA that was read is TGTGCCAGCAGTCGGGACAGTCAAAACACCTTGTAC.

About this clone: Gene names follow the mouse nomenclature. CDR3 DNA (partial): TGTGCCTGGAGTCTGACTGGGGGGCCAGAAACGCTGTAT. Translated: CAWSLTGGPETLY. The complete CDR3 protein is CAWSLTGGPETLYF. The gene calls are TRBV31 and TRBJ2-3, with 10 nucleotides matching TRBD2. Read data end 1 residue before the CDR3 end; the end is taken from the germline J gene. The germline CDR1 and CDR2 sequences are GKSSPN and SITVG. This CDR3 comprises 14 residues. Losses at the gene ends were 0 bases for V and 4 bases for J; bases not matched to a gene: 1.

A note on this clone: The gene names given are mouse names. Read coverage stops 1 residue before the CDR3 terminus; the germline J gene supplies the remainder. V gene TRBV20 combines with J gene TRBJ2-3; D remains ambiguous. The CDR3 runs 12 residues. The V and J ends lost 2 bases and 2 bases respectively, with 5 bases between them. Germline CDR1 and CDR2: GFQATS and STVNSAI. CDR3 bases read: TGTGGTGCTAGGTGGACTGCAGAAACGCTGTAT. This sequence encodes CGARWTAETLY. The CDR3 as a whole reads CGARWTAETLYF.

As regards this clone: The gene names here belong to mouse. The read comes to an end 1 residue before the CDR3 does, leaving the germline J gene to fill in the end. The chain combines TRBV16 with TRBJ2-5; 7 bases map to TRBD2. CDR1 and CDR2 (germline): SGHSA, FRNQAP. With 5 bases clipped from V and 0 bases from J, the junction kept 2 bases outside the gene matches. CDR3 length equals 14 residues. CDR3: CASSTWGNQDTQYF. Partial CDR3 DNA: TGTGCAAGCAGCACCTGGGGGAACCAAGACACCCAGTAC.

This clone was seen only a few times. All gene names here are mouse names. The read terminates 1 residue before the CDR3 end, so the remaining end is supplied by the germline J gene. The J gene is TRBJ2-7, the V gene TRBV4, with D tentatively TRBD1 (6 bases). Germline V lookup: CDR1 LGHDT, CDR2 YNNKQL (reference sequence). V shed 6 bases and J shed 0 bases, with 9 bases lying between them. The CDR3 runs 13 residues. CDR3 bases read: TGTGCCAGCAGTCGACAGGACTCCTATGAACAGTAC. Encoded protein: CASSRQDSYEQY. In full, the CDR3 reads CASSRQDSYEQYF.

As to this clone: The genes and germline here are from mouse. Sequencing ends 1 residue short of the CDR3 end; the germline J gene provides the rest. At the DNA level, this CDR3 is encoded by other sequences in the same sample as well. The chain joins TRBV5 to TRBJ1-3, with D possibly matching TRBD1 (6 bases). CDR1 is LGHNA, CDR2 YNLKQL, per germline (reference sequence). CDR3 length: 16 amino acids. V was shortened by 0 bases and J by 1 base, with 10 bases between the two germline ends. The CDR3 region is CASSQDGRGSGNTLYF. The sequenced CDR3 bases are TGTGCCAGCAGCCAAGATGGCAGGGGATCTGGAAATACGCTCTAT.

A note on this clone: Gene names refer to mouse genes. The read falls 1 residue short of the CDR3 end, and the missing part is taken from the germline J gene. The chain couples TRBV13-2 to TRBJ2-7, with D perhaps matching TRBD2 (7 bases). The CDR3 covers 15 residues. The V end was cut by 3 bases, the J end by 6 bases, with 19 bases between. Germline values: CDR1 NNHNN, CDR2 SYGAGS (reference sequence). CDR3 amino acids: CASGGEQGWGIEQYF. Incomplete CDR3 DNA: TGTGCCAGCGGTGGAGAACAGGGCTGGGGGATTGAACAGTAC.

With regard to this clone: Genes and germline come from the mouse. The CDR3 goes on 1 residue after the read ends, and that part is filled in from the germline J gene. The chain combines TRBV12-1 with TRBJ1-2; D is uncertain. Trimming pared 4 bases from V and 0 bases from J, leaving 5 bases between. The CDR3 is 12 residues long. Germline V gives CDR1 SGHSN, CDR2 HYEKVE. CDR3 DNA (partial): TGTGCCAGCTCCCCAGCAAACTCCGACTACACC. Translated: CASSPANSDYT. The complete CDR3 sequence is CASSPANSDYTF.

Worth noting for this clone: The germline and genes are mouse ones. Sequencing ends 1 residue short of the CDR3 end; the germline J gene provides the rest. The chain carries TRBV13-3 and TRBJ2-5, with D maybe TRBD1 (5 bases). From germline, CDR1 is NNHDY and CDR2 SYVADS. The CDR3 runs to 14 residues. Trimming cost V 2 bases and J 1 base, with 8 bases left between them. Partial CDR3 DNA: TGTGCCAGCAGTGACAGGGTCGACCAAGACACCCAGTAC. This codes for CASSDRVDQDTQY. The CDR3 in full is CASSDRVDQDTQYF.